This TCR beta chain was retrieved from a study of vaccination effects on CD4 cells after COVID-19. Study summary: Participants got two doses of BNT162b2 or mRNA-1273 vaccine. From a couple of convalescent patients, samples were taken 16 days and one week before vaccination.

Of note for this clone: The target antigen is unknown.

The V end was cut by 5 bases, the J end by 1 base, with 2 bases between. The CDR3 extends over 12 amino acids. Germline CDR1 MNHEY, CDR2 SMNVEV (reference sequence). This table comes from immunoSEQ multiplex PCR, and its TCRdb copy is limited to in-frame clones, with some not included. The repertoire has under 50,000 clones, around 76% of them found once; the top ten carry around 7.9%. Whole-study findings and limits: Convalescent patients were scarce in the study, and it lacked early post-infection timepoints.

At the end of roughly ten days of culture, CD4+ T cells were isolated. The specimen was CD4+ T cells from PBMCs cultured without peptide, collected before COVID-19 vaccination. The gene calls are TRBV27 and TRBJ2-2, with D hard to call. This TCR came from a human donor who had a prior SARS-CoV-2 infection. CDR3 loop: CASSRNTGELFF. CDR3 DNA sequence: TGTGCCAGCAGTCGGAACACCGGGGAGCTGTTTTTT.